This T cell receptor (beta chain) was sequenced during a study of human T cells and chemical hapten exposure. The study used a library that attached unique molecular identifiers to individual cDNA molecules. TCRdb analysed the RACE reads with MiXCR anew, one entry per CDR3 protein. The sample lists 250,000 or so distinct CDR3 sequences, around 7% occurring once. Sample time point: pre-sensitization, week 0. The treatment here: therapeutic diphenylcyclopropenone sensitization with weekly scalp DPC. Here the sequenced sample was whole blood, taken in connection with sensitization to the hapten diphenylcyclopropenone (DPC). This receptor was taken from a man aged 18 to 30 with alopecia areata. Some clones in this sample may be carry-over from other donors' samples.

In DNA, the CDR3 is TGTGCCAGCAGTTACTTCTTCGCAGGGCCCACTGAAGCTTTCTTT. It specifies CASSYFFAGPTEAFF. The genes are TRBV6-2 or TRBV6-3 and TRBJ1-1, with D possibly being TRBD1 (5 bases). The CDR3 length is 15 residues. CDR1 is MNHEY and CDR2 is SVGEGT in the germline V gene. Trimming removed 1 base at V and 4 bases at J, with 13 bases between.